This T cell receptor beta chain appears in the sequencing data of a study of response to subunit inactivated influenza vaccine. This clonotype was observed a few times. Antigen specificity is unknown. Whole-study results and caveats: The authors proposed limited new T cell recruitment per seasonal influenza vaccination.

Using its own MiXCR run on the RT-PCR reads, TCRdb lists one record per CDR3 protein. This sample has about 500,000 distinct CDR3 sequences; about 17% occur once, and the top ten carry 2.5% to 3.5%. The sequence came from a man aged 50 to 75 who received an inactivated influenza vaccine. The sample in question was CD4+ T cells sorted from PBMCs, obtained around 2 years after vaccination.

The CDR3 DNA follows: TGCAGCGTTGAAGGGTTAGCTGTTTCAGGGGCCAGCTCCTACGAGCAGTACTTC. Translating gives CSVEGLAVSGASSYEQYF. The chain is built from TRBV29-1 and TRBJ2-7; a possible D gene is TRBD1 (6 bases). Trimming removed 1 base at V and 0 bases at J, with 22 bases between. Germline CDR1 SQVTM, CDR2 ANQGSEA. This CDR3 has 18 amino acids.